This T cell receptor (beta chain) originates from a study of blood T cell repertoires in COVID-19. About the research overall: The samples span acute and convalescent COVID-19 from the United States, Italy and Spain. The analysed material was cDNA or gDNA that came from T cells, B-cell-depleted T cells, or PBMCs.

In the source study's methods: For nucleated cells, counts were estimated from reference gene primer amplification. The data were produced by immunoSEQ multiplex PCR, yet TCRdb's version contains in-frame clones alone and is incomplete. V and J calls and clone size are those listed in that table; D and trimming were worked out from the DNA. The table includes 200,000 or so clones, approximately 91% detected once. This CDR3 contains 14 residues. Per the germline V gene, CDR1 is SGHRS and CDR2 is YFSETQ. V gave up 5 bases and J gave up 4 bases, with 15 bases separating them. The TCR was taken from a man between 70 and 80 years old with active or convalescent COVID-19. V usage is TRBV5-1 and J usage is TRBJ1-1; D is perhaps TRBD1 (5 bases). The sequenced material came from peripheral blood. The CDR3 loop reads CASRPGGGSTEAFF. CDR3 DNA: TGCGCCAGCAGGCCGGGCGGGGGTTCCACTGAAGCTTTCTTT.